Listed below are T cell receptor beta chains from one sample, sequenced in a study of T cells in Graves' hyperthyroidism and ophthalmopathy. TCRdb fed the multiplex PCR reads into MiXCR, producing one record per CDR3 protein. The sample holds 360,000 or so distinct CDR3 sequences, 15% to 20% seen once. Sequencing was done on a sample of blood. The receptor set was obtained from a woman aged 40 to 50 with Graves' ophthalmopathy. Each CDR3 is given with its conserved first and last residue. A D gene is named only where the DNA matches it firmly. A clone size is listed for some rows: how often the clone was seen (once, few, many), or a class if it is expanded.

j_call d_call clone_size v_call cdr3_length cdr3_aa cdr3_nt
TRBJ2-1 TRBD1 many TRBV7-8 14 CASSFLSTGDEQFF TGTGCCAGCAGCTTCCTATCGACAGGGGACGAGCAGTTCTTC
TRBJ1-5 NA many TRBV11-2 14 CASSTGLSNQPQHF TGTGCCAGCAGCACAGGACTGAGCAATCAGCCCCAGCATTTT
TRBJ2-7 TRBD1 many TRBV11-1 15 CASSLTGTGSYEQYF TGTGCCAGCAGCTTAACCGGGACAGGTTCCTACGAGCAGTACTTC
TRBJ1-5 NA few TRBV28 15 CASSFVFRGNQPQHF TGTGCCAGCAGTTTTGTTTTTCGGGGCAATCAGCCCCAGCATTTT
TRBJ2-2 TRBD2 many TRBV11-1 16 CASSLRLAGVTGELFF TGTGCCAGCAGCCTTAGACTAGCGGGGGTCACCGGGGAGCTGTTTTTT
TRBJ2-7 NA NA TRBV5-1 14 CASSSSAGPYEQYF TGCGCCAGCAGCTCATCCGCGGGCCCCTACGAGCAGTACTTC
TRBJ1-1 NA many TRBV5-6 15 CASSLGLSANTEAFF TGTGCCAGCAGCTTGGGTCTATCAGCGAACACTGAAGCTTTCTTT
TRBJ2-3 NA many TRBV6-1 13 CASMDSYTDTQYF TGTGCCAGCATGGACTCATACACAGATACGCAGTATTTT
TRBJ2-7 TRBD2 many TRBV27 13 CASRLAGGVEQYF TGTGCCAGTAGACTAGCGGGAGGGGTCGAGCAGTACTTC
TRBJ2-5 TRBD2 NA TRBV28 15 CASRELAGDGETQYF TGTGCCAGCAGGGAACTAGCGGGAGATGGGGAGACCCAGTACTTC
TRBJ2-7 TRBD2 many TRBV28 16 CASSSKRTSARYEQYF TGTGCCAGCAGTTCCAAACGGACTAGCGCACGGTACGAGCAGTACTTC
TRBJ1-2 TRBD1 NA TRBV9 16 CASSVSLDRGDYGYTF TGTGCCAGCAGCGTCTCCTTGGACAGGGGAGACTATGGCTACACCTTC
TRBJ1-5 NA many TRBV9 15 CASSVAGTANQPQHF TGTGCCAGCAGCGTAGCCGGGACGGCCAATCAGCCCCAGCATTTT
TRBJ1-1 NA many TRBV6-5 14 CASSYLGRNTEAFF TGTGCCAGCAGTTACCTGGGCCGGAACACTGAAGCTTTCTTT
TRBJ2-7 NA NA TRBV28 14 CASSKQGSPYEQYF TGTGCCAGCAGTAAACAGGGTTCTCCATACGAGCAGTACTTC
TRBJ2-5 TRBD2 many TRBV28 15 CASGLAGASWETQYF TGTGCCTCCGGACTAGCGGGAGCGTCCTGGGAGACCCAGTACTTC
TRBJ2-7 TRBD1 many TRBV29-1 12 CSVESDRAEQYF TGCAGCGTTGAAAGTGACAGGGCGGAGCAGTACTTC
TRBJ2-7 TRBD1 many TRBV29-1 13 CSVETGGLYEQYF TGCAGCGTTGAAACAGGGGGCCTCTACGAGCAGTACTTC
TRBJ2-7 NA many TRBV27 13 CASRLSLLYEQYF TGTGCCAGCCGACTATCCCTCCTCTACGAGCAGTACTTC
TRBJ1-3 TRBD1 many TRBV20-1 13 CSADYRGGNTIYF TGCAGTGCTGACTACAGGGGCGGAAACACCATATATTTT
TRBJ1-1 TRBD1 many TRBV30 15 CAWSVRDRGNTEAFF TGTGCCTGGAGTGTACGGGACAGGGGAAACACTGAAGCTTTCTTT
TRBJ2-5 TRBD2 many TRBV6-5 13 CASKLAGQETQYF TGTGCCAGCAAACTAGCGGGACAAGAGACCCAGTACTTC
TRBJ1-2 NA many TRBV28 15 CASSFGGTIPSFYTF TGTGCCAGCAGTTTTGGTGGGACCATCCCCTCTTTCTACACCTTC
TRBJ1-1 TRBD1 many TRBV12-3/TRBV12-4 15 CASRTGGEMNTEAFF TGTGCCAGCAGGACAGGGGGCGAAATGAACACTGAAGCTTTCTTT
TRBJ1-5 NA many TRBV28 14 CASSWRDNNQPQHF TGTGCCAGCAGTTGGAGGGATAACAATCAGCCCCAGCATTTT
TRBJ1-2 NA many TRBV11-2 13 CASSLVLGAGYTF TGTGCCAGCAGCTTAGTATTGGGGGCTGGCTACACCTTC
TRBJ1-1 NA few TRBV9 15 CASSASRTRNTEAFF TGTGCCAGCAGCGCCTCAAGGACACGTAACACTGAAGCTTTCTTT
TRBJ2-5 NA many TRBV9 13 CASSGGTKETQYF TGTGCCAGCAGCGGCGGGACAAAAGAGACCCAGTACTTC
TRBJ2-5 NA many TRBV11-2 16 CASSQIRSRGPRAQYF TGTGCCAGCAGTCAAATTCGAAGCCGTGGGCCACGGGCCCAGTACTTC
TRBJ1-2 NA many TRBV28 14 CASSQLTTGYGYTF TGTGCCAGCAGTCAACTAACGACAGGCTATGGCTACACCTTC
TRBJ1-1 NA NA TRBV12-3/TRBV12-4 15 CACSRGDLMNTEAFF TGTGCCTGCTCCCGGGGCGACCTTATGAACACTGAAGCTTTCTTT
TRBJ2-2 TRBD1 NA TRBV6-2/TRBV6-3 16 CASRGQVISNTGELFF TGTGCCAGCAGGGGACAGGTTATATCGAACACCGGGGAGCTGTTTTTT
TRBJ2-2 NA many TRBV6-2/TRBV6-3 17 CASSYSLAGLNTGELFF TGTGCCAGCAGTTACTCGTTAGCCGGGTTGAACACCGGGGAGCTGTTTTTT